This record looks at one T cell receptor beta chain sequence and its context. Evenly divided among several immunoSEQ plates was the genomic DNA of each subset. The protocol was immunoSEQ multiplex PCR, while the TCRdb copy is restricted to in-frame clones and leaves out a portion. There are hundreds of thousands of clones in the sample; around 93% occur only once, and about 24% lies in the top ten. This record comes from a study of shared clonotypes between healthy human individuals. CDR1 and CDR2 (germline): SGHAT, FQNNGV. There are 18 residues in the CDR3. Unmatched junction bases numbered 19, after V lost 4 bases and J lost 11 bases. Naivety among CD8 cells was defined by CD45RO negativity and positive CCR7 selection, thereby excluding terminally differentiated effector memory CD45RA+ cells.

The sample was naive CD8+ T cells sorted from blood. The rearrangement joins TRBV11-2 to TRBJ2-3; the match to TRBD2 covers 12 bases. This receptor was identified in a man aged 30 to 39 in good health. CDR3 amino acids: CASSSRLAGDADTGGQYF. As DNA, the CDR3 is TGTGCCAGCAGCTCTAGACTAGCGGGAGACGCTGACACCGGGGGGCAGTATTTT.